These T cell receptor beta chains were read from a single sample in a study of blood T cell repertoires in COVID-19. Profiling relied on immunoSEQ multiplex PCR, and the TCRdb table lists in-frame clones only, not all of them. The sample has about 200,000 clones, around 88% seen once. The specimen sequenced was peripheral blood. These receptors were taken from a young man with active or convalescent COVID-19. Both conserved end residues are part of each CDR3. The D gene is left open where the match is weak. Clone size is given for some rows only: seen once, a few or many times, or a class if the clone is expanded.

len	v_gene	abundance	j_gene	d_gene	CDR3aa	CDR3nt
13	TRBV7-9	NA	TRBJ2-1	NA	CASSPSASGEQFF	TGTGCCAGCAGCCCCTCTGCTAGTGGTGAGCAGTTCTTC
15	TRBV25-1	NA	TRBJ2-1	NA	CASSIFRSSYNEQFF	TGTGCCAGCAGCATATTTAGGAGCTCCTACAATGAGCAGTTCTTC
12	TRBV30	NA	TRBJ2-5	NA	CAWRRGQETQYF	TGTGCCTGGAGGAGAGGTCAAGAGACCCAGTACTTC
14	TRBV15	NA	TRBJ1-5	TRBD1	CATETDRGDQPQHF	TGTGCCACCGAGACAGACAGGGGCGATCAGCCCCAGCATTTT
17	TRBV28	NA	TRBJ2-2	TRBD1	CASTRDIRDSYTGELFF	TGTGCCAGCACCCGAGACATCCGGGACAGTTACACCGGGGAGCTGTTTTTT
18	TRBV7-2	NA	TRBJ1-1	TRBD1	CASSFRPRTGSSVTEAFF	TGTGCCAGCAGCTTTAGGCCTCGGACAGGGTCCAGTGTCACTGAAGCTTTCTTT
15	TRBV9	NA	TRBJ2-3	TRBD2	CASSVAAGGPDTQYF	TGTGCCAGCAGCGTAGCTGCGGGAGGGCCTGATACGCAGTATTTT
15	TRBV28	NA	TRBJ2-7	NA	CASSFPGLQHYEQYF	TGTGCCAGCAGTTTCCCCGGATTACAGCACTACGAGCAGTACTTC
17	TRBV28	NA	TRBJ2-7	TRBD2	CASSRAGTTQYSYEQYF	TGTGCCAGCAGTAGGGCGGGGACTACTCAGTACTCCTACGAGCAGTACTTC
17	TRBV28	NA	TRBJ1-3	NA	CASSFPGSQGTGNTIYF	TGTGCCAGCAGTTTTCCCGGCAGCCAGGGGACTGGAAACACCATATATTTT
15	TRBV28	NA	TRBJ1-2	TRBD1	CASSLGGGTVYGYTF	TGTGCCAGCAGTTTGGGAGGAGGGACAGTCTATGGCTACACCTTC
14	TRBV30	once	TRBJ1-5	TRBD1	CAWAMGQRNQPQHF	TGTGCCTGGGCGATGGGACAGCGCAATCAGCCCCAGCATTTT
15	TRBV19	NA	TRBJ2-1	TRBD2	CASSQLAGARNEQFF	TGTGCCAGTAGCCAACTAGCGGGAGCTCGGAATGAGCAGTTCTTC
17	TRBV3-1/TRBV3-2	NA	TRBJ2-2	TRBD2	CASSQDRLAGDPGELFF	TGTGCCAGCAGCCAAGATCGGCTAGCGGGAGACCCCGGGGAGCTGTTTTTT
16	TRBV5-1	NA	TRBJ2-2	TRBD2	CASSLTSGRRTGELFF	TGCGCCAGCAGCTTGACTAGCGGGAGGCGGACCGGGGAGCTGTTTTTT
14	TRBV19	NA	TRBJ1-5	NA	CASSIGASNQPQHF	TGTGCCAGTAGTATAGGGGCGTCAAATCAGCCCCAGCATTTT
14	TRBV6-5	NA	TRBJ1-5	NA	CATARGANNQPQHF	TGTGCCACCGCGCGGGGGGCTAACAATCAGCCCCAGCATTTT
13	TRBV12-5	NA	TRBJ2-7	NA	CASGFAGSYEQYF	TGTGCTAGTGGTTTCGCAGGATCCTACGAGCAGTACTTC
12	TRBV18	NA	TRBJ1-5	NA	CASGQGRGPQHF	TGTGCCAGCGGGCAGGGCCGAGGGCCCCAGCATTTT
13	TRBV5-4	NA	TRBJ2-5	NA	CASSIDTQETQYF	TGTGCCAGCAGCATTGACACCCAAGAGACCCAGTACTTC
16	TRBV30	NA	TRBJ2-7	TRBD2	CAWINSGRAGSYEQYF	TGTGCCTGGATTAATAGCGGGAGGGCCGGATCCTACGAGCAGTACTTC
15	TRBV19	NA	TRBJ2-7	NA	CASSIGEISSYEQYF	TGTGCCAGTAGTATTGGAGAGATAAGCTCCTACGAGCAGTACTTC
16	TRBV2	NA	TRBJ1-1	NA	CASMRDTAPPGTEAFF	TGTGCCAGCATGAGGGACACGGCACCACCGGGCACTGAAGCTTTCTTT
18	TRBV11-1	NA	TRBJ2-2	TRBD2	CASSLATAGTRLTGELFF	TGTGCCAGCAGCTTAGCGACGGCGGGGACTAGGCTCACCGGGGAGCTGTTTTTT
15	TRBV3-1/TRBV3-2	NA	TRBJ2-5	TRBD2	CASSQGGRAGETQYF	TGTGCCAGCAGCCAAGGCGGGAGGGCCGGGGAGACCCAGTACTTC
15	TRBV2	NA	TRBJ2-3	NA	CASSAFRDITDTQYF	TGTGCCAGCAGTGCGTTCCGGGACATCACAGATACGCAGTATTTT
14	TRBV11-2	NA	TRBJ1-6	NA	CASSSHGAGKALHF	TGTGCCAGCAGCTCCCACGGGGCGGGGAAGGCCCTCCACTTT
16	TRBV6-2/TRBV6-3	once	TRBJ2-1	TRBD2	CASSQGEEGGRNEQFF	TGTGCCAGCAGCCAAGGGGAAGAGGGAGGGAGGAATGAGCAGTTCTTC
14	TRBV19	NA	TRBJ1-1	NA	CASSIWTAPDEAFF	TGTGCCAGTAGTATCTGGACAGCCCCGGACGAAGCTTTCTTT